A single sample gave rise to the 22 T cell receptor beta chains below, sequenced in a study of blood T cell repertoires in COVID-19. Only in-frame clones appear in the TCRdb table, and some are missing; sequencing was by immunoSEQ multiplex PCR. The repertoire holds fewer than 400,000 clones, with around 87% as singletons. The sequenced sample was peripheral blood. The receptors were sampled from a human donor in a cohort sampled during active COVID-19.

This sequence joins TRBV7-9 and TRBJ2-5; 15 bases fit TRBD2. Germline CDR1 reads SEHNR; CDR2 reads FQNEAQ (reference sequence). The ends lost 5 bases at V and 4 bases at J; junction bases unmatched: 11. The CDR3 has 18 amino acids. DNA of the CDR3: TGTGCCAGCAGCCACGGACTAGCGGGAGGGCCTTTACGAGAGACCCAGTACTTC. Protein: CASSHGLAGGPLRETQYF.

The CDR3 DNA reads as TGCAGCGTTGCCCGGACTAGCGTAGGCGGTGAGCAGTTCTTC. Translation gives CSVARTSVGGEQFF. The chain uses TRBV29-1 and TRBJ2-1; 9 bases are a match to TRBD2. The trim removed 4 bases at V and 9 bases at J, leaving 10 bases unmatched. Per the germline V gene, CDR1 is SQVTM and CDR2 is ANQGSEA. The length of the CDR3 is 14 residues.

The CDR3 DNA is TGTGCCACCAGCAGAGATATTGCATGGGAGAGCACAGATACGCAGTATTTT. It translates to CATSRDIAWESTDTQYF. The chain employs TRBV15 and TRBJ2-3; D possibly corresponds to TRBD2 (5 bases). Trimming took 0 bases from V and 0 from J, leaving 13 bases between them. The CDR3 is 17 amino acids. Germline V CDR1 and CDR2: LNHNV, YYDKDF (reference sequence).

The chain is built from TRBV5-1 and TRBJ1-2; D is undetermined. The CDR3 totals 13 residues. Trimming took off 4 bases at V and 1 base at J, with 8 bases between the two ends. Germline CDR1 is SGHRS and CDR2 is YFSETQ. CDR3 sequence reads: CASSHASNYGYTF. Written as DNA, the CDR3 is TGCGCCAGCAGCCACGCCAGTAACTATGGCTACACCTTC.

V and J are TRBV6-1 and TRBJ2-5; 9 bases agree with TRBD2. V dropped 0 bases and J dropped 5; count of bases not matched to a gene: 16. Germline V gene lookup returns CDR1 MNHNS and CDR2 SASEGT. The CDR3 extends over 19 amino acids. CDR3 amino acids: CASSEATESSGSWWETQYF. The CDR3 coding sequence is TGTGCCAGCAGTGAAGCGACGGAGAGTAGCGGGAGTTGGTGGGAGACCCAGTACTTC.

The chain links TRBV28 to TRBJ2-3, with TRBD1 matching 7 bases. The germline V gene encodes CDR1 MDHEN and CDR2 SYDVKM. The trim removed 10 bases at V and 4 bases at J, leaving 11 bases unmatched. The CDR3 has 14 amino acids. The CDR3 reads CATNLAGGADTQYF. CDR3 nucleotides: TGTGCCACCAACCTCGCAGGGGGTGCAGATACGCAGTATTTT.

The V gene is TRBV11-3, the J gene TRBJ2-3; unclear D gene. Germline CDR1 reads SGHNT; CDR2 reads YENEEA. V lost 1 base to trimming and J lost 5 bases, with 13 bases between them. The CDR3 has 15 residues. The CDR3 DNA reads TGTGCCAGCAGCTTAGGAGAGCTAGAAGAAGATACGCAGTATTTT. It translates to CASSLGELEEDTQYF.

V and J are TRBV11-2 and TRBJ1-6; TRBD1 matches at 8 bases. This CDR3 is built from 14 residues. V lost 3 bases, J lost 10 bases, and 5 bases stayed unmatched. CDR1 is SGHAT, CDR2 FQNNGV, per germline. CDR3 protein: CASSFSGGRSPLHF. The CDR3 DNA follows: TGTGCCAGCAGCTTTTCAGGGGGCCGATCACCCCTCCACTTT.

This rearrangement joins TRBV7-9 to TRBJ1-2; D is possibly TRBD1 (5 bases). The V gene's germline CDR1 is SEHNR and CDR2 FQNEAQ (reference sequence). The CDR3 is 23 amino acids. V gave up 7 bases and J gave up 3 bases, with 42 bases separating them. In DNA, the CDR3 is TGTGCCAGCACCCGCTATCGGACACGTTACACCGAATCCCAAAGGTCGCTATACTATGGCTACACCTTC. It encodes CASTRYRTRYTESQRSLYYGYTF.

This clone was detected once. The DNA for the CDR3 is TGTGCCAGCAGCTCCCCTTCTGGCGGGTGGCCGGCCAAAAACATTCAGTACTTC. Translated, it gives CASSSPSGGWPAKNIQYF. The chain combines TRBV7-9 with TRBJ2-4; the D gene is possibly TRBD2 (5 bases). Germline CDR1 reads SEHNR; CDR2 reads FQNEAQ (reference sequence). Trimming shortened V by 4 bases and J by 1 base, and 20 bases separated the two germline ends. CDR3 length: 18 amino acids.

V is TRBV28 and J is TRBJ1-4; D may be TRBD1 (5 bases). CDR3 length: 14 residues. Germline CDR1 and CDR2: MDHEN and SYDVKM. Trimming pared 3 bases from V and 7 bases from J, leaving 12 bases between. The chain's CDR3 is CASSLPRVREKLFF. For the CDR3, the DNA is TGTGCCAGCAGTTTGCCCAGGGTGCGTGAAAAACTGTTTTTT.

This clone was detected a few times. This chain joins TRBV24-1 and TRBJ1-4, with a weak D call TRBD1 (6 bases). The CDR3 loop spans 14 amino acids. Deletions cut 7 bases from V and 8 bases from J, with 16 bases between. Germline-derived CDR1 and CDR2 are KGHDR and SFDVKD. The CDR3 nucleotides are TGTGCCACCAGCTCCGGGACAATGGGAGAAAAACTGTTTTTT. Amino acids: CATSSGTMGEKLFF.

This chain joins TRBV7-9 and TRBJ2-2, with TRBD1 matching over 7 bases. Losses at the gene ends were 11 bases for V and 0 bases for J; bases not matched to a gene: 6. The CDR3 has 14 amino acids. Looked up from germline, CDR1 is SEHNR and CDR2 is FQNEAQ (reference sequence). DNA for the CDR3: TGTGCCCTAGGGGACAGAACGAACACCGGGGAGCTGTTTTTT. Its translation: CALGDRTNTGELFF. Supplemented by reference TRBV7-9 and TRBJ2-2, the full variable domain reads DTGVSQNPRHKITKRGQNVTFRCDPISEHNRLYWYRQTLGQGPEFLTYFQNEAQLEKSRLLSDRFSAERPKGSFSTLEIQRTEQGDSAMYLCALGDRTNTGELFFGEGSRLTVL.

The sample holds one count of this clone. In DNA, the CDR3 is TGTGCCAGCAGTCTTGGACAGGGGGAAAAACTGTTTTTT. Translating gives CASSLGQGEKLFF. V and J are TRBV2 and TRBJ1-4; 9 bases are a match to TRBD1. J was trimmed by 8 bases and V by 5 bases; bases with no gene match: 3. The CDR3 consists of 13 residues. CDR1 is SNHLY and CDR2 is FYNNEI in the germline V gene.

This clone was observed at least ten times. The J gene is TRBJ1-3, the V gene TRBV11-2, with D hard to call. The V end lost 5 bases, the J end lost 4 bases, and 6 bases lay between the germline ends. The CDR3 length is 12 residues. Germline loops: CDR1 SGHAT, CDR2 FQNNGV. In DNA form, the CDR3 reads TGTGCCAGCAGCGCCCAGGGAAACACCATATATTTT. Protein sequence: CASSAQGNTIYF.

This chain connects TRBV27 to TRBJ1-1; 11 bases map to TRBD1. Germline V gene lookup returns CDR1 MNHEY and CDR2 SMNVEV (reference sequence). J was trimmed by 9 bases and V by 5 bases; bases with no gene match: 14. The length of the CDR3 is 16 residues. The chain's CDR3 is CASSPIGGQGDKKAFF. Written as DNA, the CDR3 is TGTGCCAGCAGTCCTATCGGGGGACAGGGGGATAAAAAAGCTTTCTTT.

The chain has TRBV7-8 and TRBJ1-4; tentative D call: TRBD1 (6 bases). The CDR3 is 15 amino acids. V was trimmed by 1 base and J by 8 bases, leaving 14 bases between them. Germline V gives CDR1 SGHVS, CDR2 FQNEAQ. This chain's CDR3 is CASSLDPGVDEKLFF. The CDR3 DNA is TGTGCCAGCAGCTTAGATCCAGGGGTTGACGAAAAACTGTTTTTT.

The CDR3 DNA reads as TGTGCCAGCAGCGTTAACACAGGGGTAGGGGAGCTGTTTTTT. It codes for CASSVNTGVGELFF. The V call is TRBV9, the J call TRBJ2-2, with 7 bases matching TRBD1. The CDR3 sequence is 14 residues long. Looked up from germline, CDR1 is SGDLS and CDR2 is YYNGEE. Losses at the gene ends were 2 bases for V and 8 bases for J; bases not matched to a gene: 6.

The chain combines TRBV6-2 or TRBV6-3 with TRBJ2-6; D gene uncertain. There are 20 residues in the CDR3. Trimming pared 0 bases from V and 2 bases from J, leaving 20 bases between. Germline assignment: CDR1 MNHEY and CDR2 SVGEGT. CDR3 nucleotides: TGTGCCAGCAGTTACTCGATGGTGTGGCAGATGCCTCCTGGGGCCAACGTCCTGACTTTC. It translates to CASSYSMVWQMPPGANVLTF.

The table lists this clone with a count of one. The CDR3 reads CASSVGPGQGRTLHF. The CDR3 nucleotides read TGCGCCAGCAGCGTGGGCCCGGGACAGGGGAGAACCCTCCACTTT. The chain is built from TRBV5-1 and TRBJ1-6, with 10 bases lining up with TRBD1. The CDR3 contains 15 residues. CDR1 SGHRS and CDR2 YFSETQ come from the germline V gene. The V and J ends lost 4 bases and 14 bases, in that order; junction bases with no gene match: 12.

This clone was recorded only once. The V and J genes are TRBV19 and TRBJ2-1, with TRBD1 as a possible D gene (5 bases). V lost 4 bases and J 1 base, leaving 11 bases between the germline ends. The germline gives CDR1 LNHDA, CDR2 SQIVND (reference sequence). The CDR3 is 15 residues long. The CDR3 protein is CASSTRTTSYNEQFF. The CDR3 DNA reads as TGTGCCAGTAGTACCCGGACAACGTCCTACAATGAGCAGTTCTTC.

The rearrangement links TRBV6-1 to TRBJ2-6, with TRBD1 identical over 10 bases. CDR1 is MNHNS and CDR2 is SASEGT in the germline V gene. J lost 3 bases, V lost 4 bases, and 3 bases had no gene match. The CDR3 is made up of 16 amino acids. Here the CDR3 DNA reads TGTGCCAGCAGTGGGGACAGGGGAGTTGGGGCCAACGTCCTGACTTTC. This translates into CASSGDRGVGANVLTF.